This TCR beta chain derives from a study of blood T cell repertoires in COVID-19. The V gene end was trimmed by 7 bases and the J gene end by 9 bases; junction bases not matched to a gene: 7. This CDR3 comprises 13 residues. Participant ages covered about 18 to 90 years across 24 US areas. Cohort placement rested on clinical history that participants reported themselves. Recovered Cohort 3 donors showed two negative PCRs, clearance, or symptom resolution. As originally analysed: Reference gene primer amplification gave nucleated cell count estimates. Method: immunoSEQ multiplex PCR; TCRdb's copy keeps in-frame clones and lacks some. The V and J calls and clone size are taken from that table; D and trimming were inferred from the DNA. The sample has 180,000 or so clones; roughly 83% are singletons.

The TCR comes from a woman aged 50 to 60 who had recovered from COVID-19. Source material: PBMCs or T cells enriched from blood (not recorded which). The chain is built from TRBV12-3 or TRBV12-4 and TRBJ1-3, with TRBD1 matching over 9 bases. The CDR3 reads CASIRTGVRTIYF. CDR3 coding DNA: TGTGCCAGCATTAGGACAGGGGTGCGCACCATATATTTT.